This entry lists 3 T cell receptor beta chains sequenced from one sample in a study of T cell changes during pregnancy in multiple sclerosis. Method: immunoSEQ multiplex PCR; TCRdb's copy keeps in-frame clones and lacks some. The sample has 65,000 to 75,000 clones, roughly 90% seen once; the top ten hold 3% to 4%. The material was peripheral blood, obtained after pregnancy. These receptor sequences come from a female donor in good health, enrolled as a control in a pregnancy study.

The chain carries TRBV19 and TRBJ1-1, with 7 positions matching TRBD1. This CDR3 is 16 amino acids long. With 3 bases clipped from V and 3 bases from J, the junction kept 10 bases outside the gene matches. Per the germline V gene, CDR1 is LNHDA and CDR2 is SQIVND (reference sequence). For the CDR3, the DNA is TGTGCCAGTAGTATCCTCCGACAGGGCCTTTACACTGAAGCTTTCTTT. This translates into CASSILRQGLYTEAFF.

The chain is built from TRBV19 and TRBJ2-3, with TRBD2 identical over 7 bases. The CDR3 sequence is 14 residues long. The germline V gene encodes CDR1 LNHDA and CDR2 SQIVND (reference sequence). V lost 10 bases to trimming and J lost 2 bases; unmatched junction nucleotides: 9. CDR3 in DNA: TGTGCCAACCCCGGTGCGGGAGCCACAGATACGCAGTATTTT. Translated: CANPGAGATDTQYF.

This chain connects TRBV29-1 to TRBJ1-2; the match to TRBD1 covers 10 bases. Germline CDR1 is SQVTM and CDR2 is ANQGSEA. The CDR3 is made up of 17 amino acids. With V trimmed by 0 bases and J by 1 base, 8 bases remained unmatched. CDR3 coding DNA: TGCAGCGTTGAAGATCGGACAGGGGGTCCCCTTAACTATGGCTACACCTTC. Translated: CSVEDRTGGPLNYGYTF.